This is a list of T cell receptor beta chains from one sample in a study of tumor-infiltrating lymphocytes in primary liver carcinoma. TCRdb processed the multiplex PCR reads anew with MiXCR; each CDR3 protein has one entry. This sample has about 120,000 distinct CDR3 sequences, with roughly 70% found just once. Sample: tumor-adjacent normal liver tissue. The receptors stem from a woman in her sixties with primary liver carcinoma and hepatitis B virus infection. The CDR3 runs from the conserved cysteine through the conserved F or W. D genes are given only for firm matches. The size field is filled for only some rows; it gives once, few, many or a size class.

CDR3aa: CASSLCGAADTQYF; CDR3nt: TGTGCCAGCAGCTTGTGTGGGGCCGCAGATACGCAGTATTTT; j_gene: TRBJ2-3; d_gene: .; v_gene: TRBV5-6; abundance: .
CDR3aa: CAISDAGSTNEKVFF; CDR3nt: TGTGCCATCAGTGATGCCGGTTCGACTAATGAAAAAGTGTTCTTT; j_gene: TRBJ1-4; d_gene: .; v_gene: TRBV10-3; abundance: .
CDR3aa: CASSLWGQGPYEQYF; CDR3nt: TGTGCCAGCAGTTTATGGGGACAGGGGCCTTACGAGCAGTACTTC; j_gene: TRBJ2-7; d_gene: TRBD1; v_gene: TRBV28; abundance: few
CDR3aa: CGSSGRQSPEAFF; CDR3nt: TGTGGCAGCAGTGGACGGCAGAGCCCTGAAGCTTTCTTT; j_gene: TRBJ1-1; d_gene: .; v_gene: TRBV25-1; abundance: .
CDR3aa: CASSFGDTVTQYF; CDR3nt: TGTGCCAGCAGTTTCGGGGACACAGTTACACAGTACTTT; j_gene: TRBJ2-3; d_gene: .; v_gene: TRBV12-3/TRBV12-4; abundance: .
CDR3aa: CASSHTALSNEQYF; CDR3nt: TGCGCCAGCAGCCACACTGCCCTTTCCAACGAGCAGTACTTC; j_gene: TRBJ2-7; d_gene: .; v_gene: TRBV4-3; abundance: few
CDR3aa: CSVEQLRETQYF; CDR3nt: TGCAGCGTTGAACAGTTGAGAGAGACCCAGTACTTC; j_gene: TRBJ2-5; d_gene: .; v_gene: TRBV29-1; abundance: many
CDR3aa: CASSWGVSGQAKNIQYF; CDR3nt: TGTGCCAGCAGCTGGGGGGTATCCGGACAGGCCAAAAACATTCAGTACTTC; j_gene: TRBJ2-4; d_gene: .; v_gene: TRBV13; abundance: many
CDR3aa: CASSMEVFYSNQPQHF; CDR3nt: TGTGCCAGTAGTATGGAGGTCTTTTATAGCAATCAGCCCCAGCATTTT; j_gene: TRBJ1-5; d_gene: .; v_gene: TRBV19; abundance: once
CDR3aa: CASSPQLAANSGELFF; CDR3nt: TGTGCCAGCAGTCCTCAACTAGCGGCGAACAGCGGGGAGCTGTTTTTT; j_gene: TRBJ2-2; d_gene: TRBD2; v_gene: TRBV7-6; abundance: .
CDR3aa: CASSYGQGVAVDLFF; CDR3nt: TGTGCCAGCAGTTATGGGCAGGGGGTAGCCGTGGATCTGTTTTTT; j_gene: TRBJ2-2; d_gene: TRBD1; v_gene: TRBV6-5; abundance: .
CDR3aa: CARKGLGPYEQYF; CDR3nt: TGTGCCAGAAAGGGCCTGGGCCCCTACGAGCAGTACTTC; j_gene: TRBJ2-7; d_gene: .; v_gene: TRBV6-4; abundance: many
CDR3aa: CASIQVGTAGHQSQHF; CDR3nt: TGTGCCAGCATCCAAGTGGGGACAGCGGGGCATCAGTCCCAGCATTTT; j_gene: TRBJ1-5; d_gene: TRBD1; v_gene: TRBV4-2; abundance: .
CDR3aa: CTSSFMLGSAKYEQYF; CDR3nt: TGTACCAGCAGCTTCATGCTGGGGAGTGCTAAGTACGAGCAGTACTTC; j_gene: TRBJ2-7; d_gene: .; v_gene: TRBV11-2; abundance: few
CDR3aa: CASSTGQPSPYEQYF; CDR3nt: TGTGCCAGCAGTACCGGACAGCCCAGCCCCTACGAGCAATACTTC; j_gene: TRBJ2-7; d_gene: .; v_gene: TRBV6-2/TRBV6-3; abundance: .
CDR3aa: CASSSGLQLTDTQYF; CDR3nt: TGTGCCAGCAGTTCTGGTCTCCAGCTCACAGATACGCAGTATTTT; j_gene: TRBJ2-3; d_gene: .; v_gene: TRBV28; abundance: many
CDR3aa: CSASGLSGGTDEQYF; CDR3nt: TGCAGCGCCTCAGGGCTATCGGGAGGGACTGACGAGCAGTACTTC; j_gene: TRBJ2-7; d_gene: TRBD2; v_gene: TRBV29-1; abundance: .
CDR3aa: CANRLTSGSYEQYF; CDR3nt: TGTGCCAACAGGTTAACTAGCGGGAGTTACGAGCAGTACTTC; j_gene: TRBJ2-7; d_gene: TRBD2; v_gene: TRBV11-2; abundance: .
CDR3aa: CASSLYRASGSSEQYF; CDR3nt: TGTGCCAGCAGCTTATATCGAGCTAGCGGGAGTAGCGAGCAGTACTTC; j_gene: TRBJ2-7; d_gene: TRBD2; v_gene: TRBV7-9; abundance: .
CDR3aa: CATSSGPFSPQHF; CDR3nt: TGTGCCACCAGCTCAGGACCATTTTCGCCACAGCATTTT; j_gene: TRBJ1-5; d_gene: .; v_gene: TRBV11-2; abundance: .
CDR3aa: CASSYHRRNTEAFF; CDR3nt: TGTGCCAGCAGTTATCACAGGAGAAACACTGAAGCTTTCTTT; j_gene: TRBJ1-1; d_gene: .; v_gene: TRBV28; abundance: many
CDR3aa: CASEADGWGTDTQYF; CDR3nt: TGTGCCAGCGAGGCAGACGGTTGGGGGACGGATACGCAGTATTTT; j_gene: TRBJ2-3; d_gene: .; v_gene: TRBV6-1; abundance: .
CDR3aa: CVSGSSDNPGETQYF; CDR3nt: TGTGTTAGTGGTAGCTCGGACAACCCGGGGGAGACCCAGTACTTC; j_gene: TRBJ2-5; d_gene: .; v_gene: TRBV12-5; abundance: once
CDR3aa: CASQSLTGHPSYEQYF; CDR3nt: TGTGCCAGCCAATCTTTGACGGGGCATCCCTCCTACGAGCAGTACTTC; j_gene: TRBJ2-7; d_gene: .; v_gene: TRBV28; abundance: .
CDR3aa: CASSFSIEDGEKLFF; CDR3nt: TGTGCCAGCAGCTTCTCGATAGAGGATGGTGAAAAACTGTTTTTT; j_gene: TRBJ1-4; d_gene: .; v_gene: TRBV11-2; abundance: .
CDR3aa: CASSDRHSGNTIYF; CDR3nt: TGTGCCAGCAGTGACAGACACTCTGGAAACACCATATATTTT; j_gene: TRBJ1-3; d_gene: .; v_gene: TRBV2; abundance: .
CDR3aa: CASRIQGKNTEAFF; CDR3nt: TGTGCCAGTAGGATACAAGGAAAGAACACTGAAGCTTTCTTT; j_gene: TRBJ1-1; d_gene: .; v_gene: TRBV19; abundance: .